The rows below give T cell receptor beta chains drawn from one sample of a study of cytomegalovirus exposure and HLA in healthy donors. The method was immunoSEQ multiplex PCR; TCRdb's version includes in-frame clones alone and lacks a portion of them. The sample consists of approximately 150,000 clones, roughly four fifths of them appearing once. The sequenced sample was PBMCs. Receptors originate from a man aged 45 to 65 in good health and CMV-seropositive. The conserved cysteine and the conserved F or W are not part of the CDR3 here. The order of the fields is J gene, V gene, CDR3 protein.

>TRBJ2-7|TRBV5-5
ASSLSGTGSY
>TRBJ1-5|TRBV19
ASSIAGEGQPQH
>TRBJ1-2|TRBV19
ASSIAGFGDRHGYT
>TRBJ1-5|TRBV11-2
ASSLAGNSNQPQH
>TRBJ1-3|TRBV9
ASSTGQGDSSGNTIY
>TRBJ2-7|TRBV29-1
SASTGTYEQY
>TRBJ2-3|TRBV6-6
ASSYGAGKYTQY
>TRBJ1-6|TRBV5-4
ASSLGTGGNSPLH
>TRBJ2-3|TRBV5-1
ASSPGLLLTDTQY
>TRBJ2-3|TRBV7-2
ASSLPGSNTDTQY
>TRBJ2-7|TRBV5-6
ASSSDRGLGEQY
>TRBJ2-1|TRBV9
ASSVGRQTYNGQF
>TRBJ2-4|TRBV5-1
ASSLGQGVGIQY
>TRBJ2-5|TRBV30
AWSALRLAGETQY
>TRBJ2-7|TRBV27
ASSLSGSYEQY
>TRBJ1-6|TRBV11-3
ASSTHATGPGSSPLH
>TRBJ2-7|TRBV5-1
ASSREGGLGEQY
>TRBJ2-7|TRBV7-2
ASSLDRSYEQY
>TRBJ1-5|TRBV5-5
ASSPLTLANQPQH
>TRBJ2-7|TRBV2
ANKGQGYYEQY
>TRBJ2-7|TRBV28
ASSPVGGDEQY
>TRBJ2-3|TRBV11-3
ASSPSGTSIPDTQY
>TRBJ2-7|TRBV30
ASTGGSLWEQY
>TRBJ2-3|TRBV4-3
ASSQVFLDTQY
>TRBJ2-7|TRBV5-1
ASSLGSLAPYEQY
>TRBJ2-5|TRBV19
ASSTPGTDEETQY
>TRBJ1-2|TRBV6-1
ASKHRVGGYT
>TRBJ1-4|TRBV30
AWMPWGRPEKLF
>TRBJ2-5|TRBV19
ASREAPGETQY
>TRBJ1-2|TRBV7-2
ASRADGVGDYGYT
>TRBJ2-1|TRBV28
ASTQDSATYYNEQF
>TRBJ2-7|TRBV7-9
ASSLAGQFYEQY